Each of the 4 T cell receptor beta chains below was sequenced from the same sample in a study of T cell responses to AZD1222 COVID-19 vaccine. Assay used: immunoSEQ multiplex PCR; TCRdb lists only in-frame clones, some missing. The table includes 150,000 to 160,000 clones, roughly nine tenths detected once. This specimen was peripheral blood, taken 28 days after the second AZD1222 dose. The origin of the receptors is an adult who received the AZD1222 COVID-19 vaccine.

This chain uses TRBV5-6 with TRBJ1-4; D not certain. CDR3 size: 14 residues. Germline assignment: CDR1 SGHDT and CDR2 YYEEEE. Trimming took 0 bases from V and 12 from J, leaving 15 bases between them. This chain's CDR3 is CASSLGWNEGELFF. The CDR3 DNA reads TGTGCCAGCAGCTTGGGATGGAACGAGGGAGAACTGTTTTTT.

This clone was observed once. Other DNA sequences from this sample encode an identical CDR3 as well. The rearrangement uses TRBV14 and TRBJ1-2; D gene unclear. The V end lost 1 base, the J end lost 2 bases, and 5 bases lay between the germline ends. The germline V gene encodes CDR1 SGHDN and CDR2 FVKESK. This CDR3 spans 13 amino acids. The CDR3 DNA reads as TGTGCCAGCAGCCAAGGCGGGAACTATGGCTACACCTTC. It specifies CASSQGGNYGYTF.

The chain has TRBV13 and TRBJ2-3; the match to TRBD2 covers 10 bases. Trimming at V came to 6 bases and at J to 2 bases, leaving 8 bases not matched to a gene. The CDR3 has 16 residues. Germline CDR1 reads PRHDT; CDR2 reads FYEKMQ (reference sequence). CDR3 sequence: CASSSVAGGFTDTQYF. The CDR3 DNA reads TGTGCCAGCAGTTCAGTAGCGGGGGGATTCACAGATACGCAGTATTTT.

The rearrangement uses TRBV21-1 and TRBJ1-2; the table's D call of TRBD1 was not tested on the DNA. TRBV21-1 has pseudogene status. The CDR3 is 17 residues long. The CDR3 bases are TGTGCCAGCAGCAAAGGGATAGGTAGAGCAGGCGAGTATGGCTACACCTTC. It yields the protein CASSKGIGRAGEYGYTF.